A single sample gave rise to the 5 T cell receptor beta chains below, sequenced in a study of T-cell reconstitution after alpha-beta-depleted transplantation in children. Library preparation (for TCRbeta) was performed with unique molecular identifiers. In TCRdb, the PCR reads were re-called with MiXCR into one record per CDR3 protein. The data show about 900,000 distinct CDR3 sequences, with about 29% seen just once and 28% held by the top ten. The sample was PBMCs, mostly from graft donor cells, taken 360 days after TCRalphabeta/CD19-depleted stem cell transplant. These receptor sequences come from a boy in the first two years of life who had a stem cell transplant for SCID, so the T cells may come from the graft donor.

This chain uses TRBV7-2 with TRBJ2-5; weak D call: TRBD2 (7 bases). CDR1 and CDR2 (germline): SGHTA, FQGNSA. Trimming removed 6 bases at V and 5 bases at J, with 22 bases between. This CDR3 comprises 16 residues. The CDR3 loop reads CASSYRGGRSFETQYF. For the CDR3, the DNA is TGTGCCAGCAGTTATAGGGGGGGTCGGTCGTTCGAGACCCAGTACTTC.

This sequence joins TRBV20-1 and TRBJ1-1, with D possibly being TRBD1 (5 bases). Trimming took off 3 bases at V and 1 base at J, with 18 bases between the two ends. CDR3 length equals 16 residues. The germline V gene has CDR1 DFQATT and CDR2 SNEGSKA (reference sequence). CDR3 sequence reads: CSASKGQGWGNTEAFF. CDR3 nucleotide sequence: TGCAGTGCTAGTAAGGGTCAGGGCTGGGGGAACACTGAAGCTTTCTTT.

The chain uses TRBV29-1 and TRBJ2-1; TRBD1 or TRBD2 may be the D gene (5 bases each). The CDR3 consists of 13 residues. Germline V gene sequence: CDR1 SQVTM, CDR2 ANQGSEA. Trimming left V 8 bases short and J 2 bases short, with 13 bases between. Here the CDR3 reads CSCWWGTYNEQFF. The CDR3 DNA reads as TGCAGCTGTTGGTGGGGGACCTACAATGAGCAGTTCTTC.

This clonotype was seen at least ten times. A read error may be the cause here, since a much bigger clone is one base away. The V gene is TRBV6-5, the J gene TRBJ2-3; TRBD2 matches 9 bases. Germline lookup yields CDR1 MNHEY and CDR2 SVGAGI. Trimming at V came to 6 bases and at J to 1 base, leaving 2 bases not matched to a gene. There are 14 residues in the CDR3. This CDR3 is CASRLAGGTDTQYF. The DNA for the CDR3 is TGTGCCAGCAGGTTAGCGGGGGGCACAGATACGCAGTATTTT.

This clonotype was observed a handful of times. V is TRBV12-3 or TRBV12-4 and J is TRBJ2-4; 9 nucleotides agree with TRBD1. V was pared by 6 bases and J by 7 bases, with 7 bases of the junction left unmatched. The CDR3 sequence is 14 residues long. The CDR3 loop is CASRRDRVKNIQYF. The CDR3 bases are TGTGCCAGCAGACGGGACAGGGTTAAGAACATTCAGTACTTC.